This T cell receptor beta chain was sequenced for a study of blood T cells in healthy people across ages. As concerns this clonotype: Its antigen is undetermined.

For the second PCR, which ran for about 6 to 11 cycles, a sample-barcoded 5' primer and a J-beta primer mix were used. TCRdb fed the 5' RACE reads into MiXCR, producing one record per CDR3 protein. The table lists about 570,000 distinct CDR3 sequences, roughly 29% of them singletons. Study results and limitations: The percentage of naive T cells correlated strongly with TCR beta diversity. Reliance upon unsorted PBMCs precluded definitive naive versus antigen-experienced comparison. The donors' CMV status was not determined, possibly confounding changes in expanded clonotypes. As age increased, TCR beta diversity per million T cells fell in a roughly linear fashion.

The sequence came from a woman in her 70s in good health. The source material was blood.

CDR3: CASSQDRSGGASNEQFF. The CDR3 DNA reads as TGCGCCAGCAGCCAGGACCGCAGCGGGGGGGCTTCCAATGAGCAGTTCTTC. V and J are TRBV4-1 and TRBJ2-1, with TRBD2 matching 10 bases. Germline CDR1 MGHRA, CDR2 YSYEKL. The V gene end was trimmed by 3 bases and the J gene end by 6 bases; junction bases not matched to a gene: 11. The CDR3 covers 17 residues.